The clone carrying this TCR beta chain was detected once. Its antigen remains unknown. Both 60 Vbeta primers and 13 Jbeta primers went into the PCR. TCRdb's table, derived via immunoSEQ multiplex PCR, lists solely in-frame clones and lacks some. The sample consists of some 190,000 clones, over 80% of them appearing once. V lost 3 bases to trimming and J lost 4 bases; unmatched junction nucleotides: 9. CDR1 and CDR2 (germline): ENHRY, SYGVKD. This CDR3 has 15 residues. The data originate from a study of cytomegalovirus exposure and HLA in healthy donors. Study-wide results and caveats: A further, later analysis showed that HLA-associated TCR beta chains (compared with equally common others) were more clonally expanded. Analyzed later, association rates of TCRs varied across HLA loci, with DRB1 most and HLA-C fewest.

The receptor was isolated from a boy between 2 and 15 years old in good health and CMV-seronegative. The sequencing input was PBMCs. This chain joins TRBV10-3 and TRBJ2-7; 7 nucleotides line up with TRBD1. The DNA of the CDR3 is TGTGCCATCAGTGAAAGGGACAGTTGGAGTTACGAGCAGTACTTC. Residues: CAISERDSWSYEQYF.